This paragraph reports one T cell receptor (beta chain). Its antigen remains unidentified. The use of a sample-barcoded 5' primer and a J-beta primer mix characterized a second PCR of 7 to 11 cycles. TCRdb independently ran MiXCR on the 5' RACE reads; one entry per CDR3 protein. Here the sample spans about 1.4 million distinct CDR3 sequences, approximately 59% being singletons. The V and J ends lost 3 bases and 3 bases, in that order; junction bases with no gene match: 8. Germline V lookup: CDR1 LGHNA, CDR2 YSLEER. The CDR3 has 16 residues. This sample is drawn from a study of blood T cells in healthy people across ages. Overall study findings and caveats: Per million T cells, TCR beta diversity dropped about linearly as age rose. Among long-lived donors, naive CD4+ cells were more numerous and diversity higher than in aged donors.

For every donor, a draw yielded 8.5 to 10 milliliters of peripheral blood. A minimum of 6 micrograms of total RNA was extracted per sample. The clonotype originates from a man younger than 35 in good health. The specimen was blood. The chain recombines TRBV4-3 with TRBJ1-3; 7 positions agree with TRBD1. The CDR3 sequence: CASSQDRQGFGNTIYF. The CDR3 DNA reads as TGCGCCAGCAGCCAGGATCGACAGGGTTTTGGAAACACCATATATTTT.